This T cell receptor (beta chain) was recovered during a study of regulatory T cells in long-lasting Graves disease. This clonotype was picked up many times. At one end, the junction sequence differs from germline, possibly due to a read error. Researchers made TCR beta libraries by using iRepertoire HTBI primers and running Arm-PCR on CDR3 regions. TCRdb itself ran the multiplex PCR reads through MiXCR, one entry per CDR3 protein. This table has hundreds of thousands of distinct CDR3 sequences, roughly 20% appearing once. Time point specified: persistent/refractory GD, antithyroid drugs over 5 years with positive TRAb. PBMC RNA served as the TCR library source. The clonotype originates from a female donor with Graves disease. Specimen: peripheral blood mononuclear cells (PBMCs), collected when the disease was refractory, from a patient treated with antithyroid drugs.

The CDR3 protein is CASSLGTSGSYEQYF. CDR3 sequence (DNA): TGTGCCAGCAGTTTGGGGACTAGCGGTTCCTACGAGCAGTACTTC. The chain employs TRBV5-1 and TRBJ2-7; 11 bases map to TRBD2. Germline V gene sequence: CDR1 SGHRS, CDR2 YFSETQ. CDR3 length equals 15 residues.